This passage covers 6 T cell receptor beta chains from one sample sequenced in a study of shared clonotypes between healthy human individuals. Cells designated naive CD8 were CD45RO-negative and were positively selected for CCR7, with terminally differentiated effector memory CD45RA+ cells excluded. TCRdb's copy holds only in-frame clones and misses some; the assay was immunoSEQ multiplex PCR. Of about 2.1 million clones in the sample, approximately 94% are singletons; the top ten hold around 1.7%. Sequenced material: naive CD8+ T cells from PBMCs. Receptors originate from a man between 18 and 35 years old in good health. Some clones in this sample may be carry-over from other donors' samples.

The J gene is TRBJ2-1, the V gene TRBV29-1; weak D call: TRBD2 (7 bases). This CDR3 contains 15 residues. CDR1 and CDR2 from the germline V gene are SQVTM and ANQGSEA. CDR3 region: CSSMGGGGSYNEQFF. CDR3 nucleotides: TGCAGTTCAATGGGGGGAGGGGGCTCCTACAATGAGCAGTTCTTC.

The chain recombines TRBV30 with TRBJ1-1, with D unclear. Trimming removed 3 bases at V and 4 bases at J, with 9 bases between. This CDR3 comprises 12 residues. Germline V gives CDR1 GTSNPN, CDR2 SVGIG (reference sequence). CDR3 DNA sequence: TGTGCCTGGAGGGGTCCGGTCACTGAAGCTTTCTTT. This codes for CAWRGPVTEAFF.

This chain uses TRBV7-2 with TRBJ2-1; TRBD2 matches at 11 bases. V trimming: 5 bases; J trimming: 0 bases; junction bases outside the gene matches: 6. Germline loops: CDR1 SGHTA, CDR2 FQGNSA. This CDR3 has 17 residues. The CDR3 reads CASSHPTSGTSYNEQFF. CDR3 in DNA: TGTGCCAGCAGCCACCCGACTAGCGGGACCTCCTACAATGAGCAGTTCTTC. The complete variable domain, with remaining parts taken from reference TRBV7-2 and TRBJ2-1, reads GAGVSQSPSNKVTEKGKDVELRCDPISGHTALYWYRQSLGQGLEFLIYFQGNSAPDKSGLPSDRFSAERTGGSVSTLTIQRTQQEDSAVYLCASSHPTSGTSYNEQFFGPGTRLTVL.

The V call is TRBV19, the J call TRBJ1-1; D perhaps matches TRBD1 (6 bases). CDR3 size: 14 residues. V shed 7 bases and J shed 1 base, with 13 bases lying between them. Germline V gene lookup returns CDR1 LNHDA and CDR2 SQIVND (reference sequence). The CDR3 region is CASKGGQPNTEAFF. In DNA, the CDR3 is TGTGCCAGTAAGGGGGGGCAGCCGAACACTGAAGCTTTCTTT.

J is TRBJ2-3 and V is TRBV10-1; D uncertain. Trimming shortened V by 4 bases and J by 6 bases, and 11 bases separated the two germline ends. This CDR3 region has 13 residues. Germline V gene lookup returns CDR1 WNHNN and CDR2 SYGVQD (reference sequence). CDR3 nucleotides: TGCGCCAGCAGTGGCAGGAGTCTGGATACGCAGTATTTT. Protein: CASSGRSLDTQYF.

This clone has a single count. Other DNA sequences within the sample encode an identical CDR3. This chain links TRBV28 with TRBJ2-5, with D unclear. The CDR3 sequence is 11 residues long. Germline values: CDR1 MDHEN, CDR2 SYDVKM. V was cut by 2 bases and J by 4 bases, with 2 bases left in between. The CDR3 region is CASSLTETQYF. CDR3 sequence (DNA): TGTGCCAGCAGTTTAACAGAGACCCAGTACTTC.